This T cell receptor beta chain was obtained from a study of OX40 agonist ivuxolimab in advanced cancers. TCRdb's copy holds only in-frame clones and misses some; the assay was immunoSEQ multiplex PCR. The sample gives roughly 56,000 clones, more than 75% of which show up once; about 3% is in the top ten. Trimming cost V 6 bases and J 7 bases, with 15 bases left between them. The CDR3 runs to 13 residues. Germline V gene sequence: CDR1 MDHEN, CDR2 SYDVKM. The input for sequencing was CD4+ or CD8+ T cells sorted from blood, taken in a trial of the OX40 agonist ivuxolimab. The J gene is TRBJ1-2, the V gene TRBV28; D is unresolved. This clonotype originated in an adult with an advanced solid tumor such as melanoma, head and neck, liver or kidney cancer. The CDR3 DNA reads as TGTGCCAGCAGATCCCCTAGGGTCGGTGGCTACACCTTC. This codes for CASRSPRVGGYTF.